These 7 T cell receptor beta chains came from one sample sequenced in a study of quantifying T cell responses using KT2 cells. About the study: Reverse transcription used primers in the TCR alpha and beta constant regions.

The cDNA 3' end received a ligated oligonucleotide with a UMI. First-round PCR used approximately 4 cycles and beta primers RC1.1 and RC1.2 covering TRBC1 and TRBC2. TCRdb independently ran MiXCR on the UMI-ligation and nested PCR reads; one entry per CDR3 protein. The profile covers 42,000 or so distinct CDR3 sequences, with more than 15% appearing a single time and 40% to 55% taken by the ten largest. The sequenced sample was PBMCs spiked with cells of the T cell clone KT2. These receptors originate from a human donor.

This sequence joins TRBV6-1 and TRBJ2-2; weak D call: TRBD2 (6 bases). CDR3 length: 16 residues. Germline loops: CDR1 MNHNS, CDR2 SASEGT. Trimming removed 3 bases at V and 2 bases at J, with 13 bases between. CDR3 in amino acids: CASSDVAGSNTGELFF. In nucleotides, the CDR3 is TGTGCCAGCAGTGATGTGGCGGGAAGCAACACCGGGGAGCTGTTTTTT.

This clonotype was recorded only once. The chain uses TRBV19 and TRBJ2-1, with a possible D match to TRBD2 (6 bases). The CDR3 contains 15 residues. V was cut by 3 bases and J by 1 base, with 10 bases left in between. Germline CDR1 LNHDA, CDR2 SQIVND (reference sequence). The CDR3 here is CASSMGSGSYNEQFF. CDR3 nucleotide sequence: TGTGCCAGTAGTATGGGTAGCGGATCCTACAATGAGCAGTTCTTC.

The V gene is TRBV10-2, the J gene TRBJ2-1; no firm D call. V lost 8 bases, J lost 2 bases, and 13 bases lay in between. The CDR3 has 14 residues. The germline CDR1 and CDR2 sequences are WSHSY and SAAADI. CDR3 sequence: CASLWGGAYNEQFF. The CDR3 coding sequence is TGCGCCAGCTTATGGGGTGGGGCCTACAATGAGCAGTTCTTC.

The chain employs TRBV5-1 and TRBJ2-1; TRBD1 agrees at 8 bases. The CDR3 spans 14 residues. Germline-derived CDR1 and CDR2 are SGHRS and YFSETQ. V trimming: 3 bases; J trimming: 6 bases; junction bases outside the gene matches: 5. CDR3 DNA sequence: TGCGCCAGCAGCTCGGCCGGACAGGGCAATGAGCAGTTCTTC. Translated, it gives CASSSAGQGNEQFF.

The V gene is TRBV11-2, the J gene TRBJ2-7, with D possibly TRBD1 on 6 matching bases. Deletions cut 3 bases from V and 0 bases from J, with 12 bases between. Germline V gene sequence: CDR1 SGHAT, CDR2 FQNNGV. The CDR3 length is 15 residues. The CDR3 sequence is CASSLDRVSSYEQYF. DNA for the CDR3: TGTGCCAGCAGCTTGGACAGAGTGAGCTCCTACGAGCAGTACTTC.

This clonotype has more than one count but fewer than ten. The chain couples TRBV20-1 to TRBJ1-5; 8 bases match TRBD1. The CDR3 loop spans 14 amino acids. CDR1 is DFQATT and CDR2 is SNEGSKA in the germline V gene (reference sequence). Trimming removed 5 bases from V and 4 bases from J; junction bases left unmatched: 7. DNA for the CDR3: TGCAGTGCTGCCCTGACAGGGGTTAATCAGCCCCAGCATTTT. Its translation is CSAALTGVNQPQHF.

The rearrangement links TRBV5-1 to TRBJ2-1, with 12 bases that match TRBD2. V lost 4 bases and J lost 5; bases outside the gene matches: 4. This CDR3 is built from 15 residues. CDR1 SGHRS and CDR2 YFSETQ come from the germline V gene. CDR3 sequence reads: CASSVRTSGNNEQFF. CDR3 DNA: TGCGCCAGCAGCGTACGGACTAGCGGGAACAATGAGCAGTTCTTC.